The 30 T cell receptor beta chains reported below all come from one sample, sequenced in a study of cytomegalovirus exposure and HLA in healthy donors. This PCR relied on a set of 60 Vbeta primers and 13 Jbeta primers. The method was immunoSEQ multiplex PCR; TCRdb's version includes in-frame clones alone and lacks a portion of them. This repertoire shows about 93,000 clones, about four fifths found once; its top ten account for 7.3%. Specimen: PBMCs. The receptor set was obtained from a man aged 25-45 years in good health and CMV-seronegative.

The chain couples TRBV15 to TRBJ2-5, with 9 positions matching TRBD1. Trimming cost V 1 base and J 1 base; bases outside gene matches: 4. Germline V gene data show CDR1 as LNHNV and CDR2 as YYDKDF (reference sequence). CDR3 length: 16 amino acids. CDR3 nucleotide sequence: TGTGCCACCAGCAGAGGGGGGACAGGGCCCCAAGAGACCCAGTACTTC. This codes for CATSRGGTGPQETQYF.

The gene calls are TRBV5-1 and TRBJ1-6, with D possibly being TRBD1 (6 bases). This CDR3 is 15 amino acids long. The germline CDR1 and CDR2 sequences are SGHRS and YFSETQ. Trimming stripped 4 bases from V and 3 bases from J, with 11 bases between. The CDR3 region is CASSPGQSYNSPLHF. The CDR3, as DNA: TGCGCCAGCAGCCCCGGACAGAGCTATAATTCACCCCTCCACTTT.

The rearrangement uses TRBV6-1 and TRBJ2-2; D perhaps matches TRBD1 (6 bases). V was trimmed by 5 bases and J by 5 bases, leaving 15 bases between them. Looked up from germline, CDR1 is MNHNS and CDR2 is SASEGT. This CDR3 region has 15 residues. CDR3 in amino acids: CASSPQGRWTGELFF. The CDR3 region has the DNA TGTGCCAGCAGTCCACAGGGAAGATGGACCGGGGAGCTGTTTTTT.

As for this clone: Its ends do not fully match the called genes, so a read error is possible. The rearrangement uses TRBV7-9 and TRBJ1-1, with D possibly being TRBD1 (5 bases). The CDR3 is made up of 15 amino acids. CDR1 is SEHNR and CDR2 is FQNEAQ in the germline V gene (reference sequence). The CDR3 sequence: CASSAGPQWNAEAFF. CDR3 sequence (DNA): TGTGCCAGCAGCGCAGGGCCCCAATGGAACGCTGAAGCTTTCTTT. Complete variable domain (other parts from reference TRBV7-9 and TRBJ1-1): DTGVSQNPRHKITKRGQNVTFRCDPISEHNRLYWYRQTLGQGPEFLTYFQNEAQLEKSRLLSDRFSAERPKGSFSTLEIQRTEQGDSAMYLCASSAGPQWNAEAFFGQGTRLTVV.

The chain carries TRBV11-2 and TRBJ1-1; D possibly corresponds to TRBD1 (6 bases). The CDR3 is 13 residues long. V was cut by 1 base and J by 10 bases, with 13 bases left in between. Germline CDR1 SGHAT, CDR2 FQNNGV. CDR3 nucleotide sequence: TGTGCCAGCAGCTTAGCACAGGGAAGTGGAGCTTTCTTT. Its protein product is CASSLAQGSGAFF.

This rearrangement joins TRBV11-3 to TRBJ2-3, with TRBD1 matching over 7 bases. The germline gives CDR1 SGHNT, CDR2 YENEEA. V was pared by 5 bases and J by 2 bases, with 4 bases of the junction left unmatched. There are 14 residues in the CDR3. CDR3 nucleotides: TGTGCCAGCAGCCGTGGACAGGCCACAGATACGCAGTATTTT. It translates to CASSRGQATDTQYF.

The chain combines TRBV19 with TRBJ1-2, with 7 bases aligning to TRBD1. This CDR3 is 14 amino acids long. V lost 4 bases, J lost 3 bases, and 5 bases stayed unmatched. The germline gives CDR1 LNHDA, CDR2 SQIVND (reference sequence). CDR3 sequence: CASSTGDRYYGYTF. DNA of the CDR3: TGTGCCAGTAGTACCGGGGACAGATACTATGGCTACACCTTC.

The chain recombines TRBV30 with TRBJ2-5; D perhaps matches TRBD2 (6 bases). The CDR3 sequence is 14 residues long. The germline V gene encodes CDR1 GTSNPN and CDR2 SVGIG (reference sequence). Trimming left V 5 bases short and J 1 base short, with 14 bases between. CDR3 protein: CAWRLPGLQETQYF. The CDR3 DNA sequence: TGTGCCTGGCGTCTACCGGGACTCCAAGAGACCCAGTACTTC.

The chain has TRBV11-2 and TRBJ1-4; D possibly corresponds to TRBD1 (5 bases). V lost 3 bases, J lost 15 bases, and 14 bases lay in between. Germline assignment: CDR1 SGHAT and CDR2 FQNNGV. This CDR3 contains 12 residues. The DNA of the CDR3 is TGTGCCAGCAGCTTTCCCACAGGAGGGGTGTTTTTT. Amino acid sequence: CASSFPTGGVFF.

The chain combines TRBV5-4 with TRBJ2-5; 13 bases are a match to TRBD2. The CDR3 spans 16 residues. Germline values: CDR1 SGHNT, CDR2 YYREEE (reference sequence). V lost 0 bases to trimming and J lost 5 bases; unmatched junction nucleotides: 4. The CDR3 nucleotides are TGTGCCAGCAGCTTGGGAGGACTAGCGGGAGATGAGACCCAGTACTTC. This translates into CASSLGGLAGDETQYF.

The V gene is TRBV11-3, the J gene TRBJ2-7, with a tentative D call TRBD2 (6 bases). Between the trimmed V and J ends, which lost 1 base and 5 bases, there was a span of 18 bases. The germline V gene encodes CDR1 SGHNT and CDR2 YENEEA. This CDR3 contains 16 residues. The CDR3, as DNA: TGTGCCAGCAGCTTAGGCGCCAGCGGGTCTTTGGACGAGCAGTACTTC. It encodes CASSLGASGSLDEQYF.

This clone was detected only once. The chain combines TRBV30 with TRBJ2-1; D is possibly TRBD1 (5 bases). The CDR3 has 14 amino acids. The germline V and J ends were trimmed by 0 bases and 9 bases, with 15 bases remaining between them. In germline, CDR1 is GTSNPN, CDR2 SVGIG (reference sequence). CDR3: CAWSVRAGPSEQFF. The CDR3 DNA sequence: TGTGCCTGGAGTGTACGCGCAGGGCCGAGTGAGCAGTTCTTC.

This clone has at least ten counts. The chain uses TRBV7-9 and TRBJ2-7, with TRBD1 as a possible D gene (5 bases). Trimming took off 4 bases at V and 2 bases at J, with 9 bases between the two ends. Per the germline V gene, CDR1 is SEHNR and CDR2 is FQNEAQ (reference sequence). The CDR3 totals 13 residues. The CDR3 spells CASSSGRAYEQYF. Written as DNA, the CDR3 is TGTGCCAGCAGCTCCGGCAGGGCCTACGAGCAGTACTTC.

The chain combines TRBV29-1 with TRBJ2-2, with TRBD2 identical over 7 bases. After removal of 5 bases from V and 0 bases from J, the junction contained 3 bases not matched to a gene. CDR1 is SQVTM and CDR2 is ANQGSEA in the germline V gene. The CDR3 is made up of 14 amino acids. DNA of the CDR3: TGCAGCGTTTCAGGGAGGGCGAACACCGGGGAGCTGTTTTTT. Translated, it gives CSVSGRANTGELFF.

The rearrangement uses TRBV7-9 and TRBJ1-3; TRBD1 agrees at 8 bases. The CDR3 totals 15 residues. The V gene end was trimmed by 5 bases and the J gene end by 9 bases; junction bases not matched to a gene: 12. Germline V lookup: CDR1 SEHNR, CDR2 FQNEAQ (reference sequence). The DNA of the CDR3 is TGTGCCAGCAGCCCCTCTGGTCAGGGGGCGGGCACCATATATTTT. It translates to CASSPSGQGAGTIYF.

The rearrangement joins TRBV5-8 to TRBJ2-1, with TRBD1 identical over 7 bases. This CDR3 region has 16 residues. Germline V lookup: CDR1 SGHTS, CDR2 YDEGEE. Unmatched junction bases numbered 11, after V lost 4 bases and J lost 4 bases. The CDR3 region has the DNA TGTGCCAGCAGCCTGCCGGGACAGCAAATATACAATGAGCAGTTCTTC. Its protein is CASSLPGQQIYNEQFF.

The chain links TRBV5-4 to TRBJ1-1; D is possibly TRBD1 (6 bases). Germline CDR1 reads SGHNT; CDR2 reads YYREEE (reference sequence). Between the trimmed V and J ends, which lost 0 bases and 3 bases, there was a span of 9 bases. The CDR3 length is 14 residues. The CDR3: CASSLAYRDTEAFF. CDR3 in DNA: TGTGCCAGCAGCTTGGCATACAGGGACACTGAAGCTTTCTTT.

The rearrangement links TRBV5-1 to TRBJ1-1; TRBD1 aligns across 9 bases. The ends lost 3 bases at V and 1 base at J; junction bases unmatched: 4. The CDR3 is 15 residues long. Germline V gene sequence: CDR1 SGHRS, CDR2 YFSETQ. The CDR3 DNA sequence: TGCGCCAGCAGCTCGCTGACAGGGGGGAACACTGAAGCTTTCTTT. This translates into CASSSLTGGNTEAFF.

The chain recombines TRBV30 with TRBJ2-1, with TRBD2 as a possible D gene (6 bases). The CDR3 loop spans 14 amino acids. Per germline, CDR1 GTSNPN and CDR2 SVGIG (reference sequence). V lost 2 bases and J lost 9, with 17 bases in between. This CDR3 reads CAWSSPAGRSEQFF. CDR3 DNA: TGTGCCTGGAGTTCCCCGGCGGGAAGGAGTGAGCAGTTCTTC.

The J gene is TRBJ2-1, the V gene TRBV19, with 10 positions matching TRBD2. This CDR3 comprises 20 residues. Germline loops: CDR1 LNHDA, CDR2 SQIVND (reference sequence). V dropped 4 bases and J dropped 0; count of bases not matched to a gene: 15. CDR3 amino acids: CASSTGYGTSAQISYNEQFF. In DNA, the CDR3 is TGTGCCAGTAGTACCGGGTATGGGACTAGCGCTCAGATCTCCTACAATGAGCAGTTCTTC.

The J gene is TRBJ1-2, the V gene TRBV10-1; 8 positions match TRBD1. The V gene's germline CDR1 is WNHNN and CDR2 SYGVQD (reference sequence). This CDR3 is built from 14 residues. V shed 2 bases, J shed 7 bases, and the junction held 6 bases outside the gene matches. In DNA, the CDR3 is TGCGCCAGCAGTGAGGACAGGGGAGTCTCTGGCTACACCTTC. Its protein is CASSEDRGVSGYTF.

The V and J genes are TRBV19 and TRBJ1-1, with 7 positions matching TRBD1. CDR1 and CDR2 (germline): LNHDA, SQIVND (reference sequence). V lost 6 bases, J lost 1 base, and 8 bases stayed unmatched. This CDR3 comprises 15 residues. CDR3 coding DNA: TGTGCCAGTAGAGATCAGGACAGGACGAACACTGAAGCTTTCTTT. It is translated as CASRDQDRTNTEAFF. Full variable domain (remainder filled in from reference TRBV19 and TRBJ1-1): DGGITQSPKYLFRKEGQNVTLSCEQNLNHDAMYWYRQDPGQGLRLIYYSQIVNDFQKGDIAEGYSVSREKKESFPLTVTSAQKNPTAFYLCASRDQDRTNTEAFFGQGTRLTVV.

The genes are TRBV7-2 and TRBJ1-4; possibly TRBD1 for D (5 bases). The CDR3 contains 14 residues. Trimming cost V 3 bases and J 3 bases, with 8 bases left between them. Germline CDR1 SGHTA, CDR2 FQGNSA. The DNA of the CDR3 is TGTGCCAGCAGCTTTACAGGAGCTAATGAAAAACTGTTTTTT. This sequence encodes CASSFTGANEKLFF.

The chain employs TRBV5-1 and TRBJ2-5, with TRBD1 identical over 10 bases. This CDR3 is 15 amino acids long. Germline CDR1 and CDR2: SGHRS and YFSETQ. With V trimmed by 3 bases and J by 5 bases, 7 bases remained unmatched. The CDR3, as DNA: TGCGCCAGCAGCTATTTGGACAGGGGGTTGGAGACCCAGTACTTC. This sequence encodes CASSYLDRGLETQYF.

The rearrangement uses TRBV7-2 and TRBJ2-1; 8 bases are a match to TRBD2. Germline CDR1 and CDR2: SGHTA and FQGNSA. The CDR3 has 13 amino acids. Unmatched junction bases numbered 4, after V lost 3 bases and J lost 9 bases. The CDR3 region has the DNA TGTGCCAGCAGCTTGCGGGGGGCTGGTGAGCAGTTCTTC. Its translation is CASSLRGAGEQFF.

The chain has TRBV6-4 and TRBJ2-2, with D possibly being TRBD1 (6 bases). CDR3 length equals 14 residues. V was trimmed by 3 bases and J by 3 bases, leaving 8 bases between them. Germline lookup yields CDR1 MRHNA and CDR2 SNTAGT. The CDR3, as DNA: TGTGCCAGCAGTGAGGGGGCGGACACCGGGGAGCTGTTTTTT. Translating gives CASSEGADTGELFF.

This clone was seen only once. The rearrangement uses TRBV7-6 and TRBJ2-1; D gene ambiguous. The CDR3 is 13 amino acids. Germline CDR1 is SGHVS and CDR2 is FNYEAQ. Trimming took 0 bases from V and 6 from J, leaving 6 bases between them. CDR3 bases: TGTGCCAGCAGCTTAGCCCCTAGCAATGAGCAGTTCTTC. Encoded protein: CASSLAPSNEQFF.

The DNA of the CDR3 is TGTGCCAGCAGCTTTAGAGACGAGCAGTACTTC. This sequence encodes CASSFRDEQYF. The chain has TRBV5-6 and TRBJ2-7; D is undetermined. Germline V gene sequence: CDR1 SGHDT, CDR2 YYEEEE. V lost 2 bases and J 5 bases, leaving 5 bases between the germline ends. The CDR3 is made up of 11 amino acids.

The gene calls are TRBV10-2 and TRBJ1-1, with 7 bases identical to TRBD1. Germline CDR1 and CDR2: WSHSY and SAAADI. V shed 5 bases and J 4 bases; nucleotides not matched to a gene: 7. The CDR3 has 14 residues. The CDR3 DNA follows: TGCGCCAGCAGTCGAGGGGGCCGGTCCACTGAAGCTTTCTTT. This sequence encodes CASSRGGRSTEAFF.

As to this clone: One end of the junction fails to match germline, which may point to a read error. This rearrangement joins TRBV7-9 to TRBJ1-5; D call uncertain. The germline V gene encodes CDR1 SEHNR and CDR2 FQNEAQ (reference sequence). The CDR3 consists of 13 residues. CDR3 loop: CAGSLPGNQPQHF. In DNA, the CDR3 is TGTGCCGGCAGCTTGCCGGGGAATCAGCCCCAGCATTTT.